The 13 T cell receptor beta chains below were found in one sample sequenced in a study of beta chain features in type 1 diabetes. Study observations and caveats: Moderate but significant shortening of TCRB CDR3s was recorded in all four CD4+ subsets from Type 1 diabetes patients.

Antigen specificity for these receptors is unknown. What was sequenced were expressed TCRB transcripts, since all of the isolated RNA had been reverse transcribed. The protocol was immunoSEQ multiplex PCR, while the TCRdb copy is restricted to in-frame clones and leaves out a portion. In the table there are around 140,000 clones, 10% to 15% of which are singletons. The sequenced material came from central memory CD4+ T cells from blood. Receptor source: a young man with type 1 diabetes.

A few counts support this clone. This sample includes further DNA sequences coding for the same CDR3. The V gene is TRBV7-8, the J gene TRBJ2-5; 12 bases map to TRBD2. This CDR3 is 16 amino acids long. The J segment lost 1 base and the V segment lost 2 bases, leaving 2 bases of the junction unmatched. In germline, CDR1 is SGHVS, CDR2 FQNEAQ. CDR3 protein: CASSLLAGGPQETQYF. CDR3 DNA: TGTGCCAGCAGCTTACTAGCGGGGGGGCCCCAAGAGACCCAGTACTTC.

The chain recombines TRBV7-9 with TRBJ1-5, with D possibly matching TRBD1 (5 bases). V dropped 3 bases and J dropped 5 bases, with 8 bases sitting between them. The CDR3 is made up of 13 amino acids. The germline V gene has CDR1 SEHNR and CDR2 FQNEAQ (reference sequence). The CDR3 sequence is CASSFEGDQPQHF. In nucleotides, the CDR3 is TGTGCCAGCAGCTTTGAAGGGGATCAGCCCCAGCATTTT.

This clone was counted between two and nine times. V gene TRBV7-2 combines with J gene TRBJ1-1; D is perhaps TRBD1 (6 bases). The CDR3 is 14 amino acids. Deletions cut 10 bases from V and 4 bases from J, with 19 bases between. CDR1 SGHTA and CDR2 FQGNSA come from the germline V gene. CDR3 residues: CAIPKGGLSTEAFF. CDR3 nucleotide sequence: TGTGCCATCCCGAAGGGGGGGCTTAGCACTGAAGCTTTCTTT.

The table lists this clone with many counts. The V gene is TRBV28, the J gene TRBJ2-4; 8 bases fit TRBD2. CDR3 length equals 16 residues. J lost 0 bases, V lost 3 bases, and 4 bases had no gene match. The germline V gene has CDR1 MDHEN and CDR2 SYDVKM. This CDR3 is CASSLAGGLAKNIQYF. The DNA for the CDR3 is TGTGCCAGCAGTTTGGCGGGGGGCCTAGCCAAAAACATTCAGTACTTC.

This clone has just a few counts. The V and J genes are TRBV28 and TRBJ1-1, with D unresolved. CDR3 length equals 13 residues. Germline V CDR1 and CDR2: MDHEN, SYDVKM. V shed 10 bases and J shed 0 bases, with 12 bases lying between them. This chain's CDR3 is CATYYPMNTEAFF. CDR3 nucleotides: TGTGCCACTTACTACCCCATGAACACTGAAGCTTTCTTT.

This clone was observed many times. The CDR3 region is CSVPSALGTATDTQYF. Here the CDR3 DNA reads TGCAGCGTTCCCTCCGCGCTCGGGACTGCCACAGATACGCAGTATTTT. The rearrangement uses TRBV29-1 and TRBJ2-3, with D possibly TRBD2 on 6 matching bases. The CDR3 length is 16 residues. In germline, CDR1 is SQVTM, CDR2 ANQGSEA. V lost 5 bases to trimming and J lost 2 bases, with 20 bases between them.

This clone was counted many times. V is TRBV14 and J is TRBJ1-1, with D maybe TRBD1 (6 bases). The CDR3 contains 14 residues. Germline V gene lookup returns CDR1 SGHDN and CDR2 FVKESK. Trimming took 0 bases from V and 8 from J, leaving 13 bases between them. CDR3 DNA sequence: TGTGCCAGCAGCCAAGAGTGGGGGACACAGGAAGCTTTCTTT. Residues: CASSQEWGTQEAFF.

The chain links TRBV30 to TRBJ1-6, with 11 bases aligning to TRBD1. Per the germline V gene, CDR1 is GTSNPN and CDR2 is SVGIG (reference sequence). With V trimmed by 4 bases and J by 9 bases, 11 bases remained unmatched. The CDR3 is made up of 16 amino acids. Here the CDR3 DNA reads TGTGCCTGGACCCTTCCGGGACAGGGGGTCGGTTCACCCCTCCACTTT. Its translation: CAWTLPGQGVGSPLHF.

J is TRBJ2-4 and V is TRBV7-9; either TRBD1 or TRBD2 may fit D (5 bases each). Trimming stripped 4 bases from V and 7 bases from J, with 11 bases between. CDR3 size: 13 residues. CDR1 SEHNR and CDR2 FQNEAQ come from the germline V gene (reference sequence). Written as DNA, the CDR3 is TGTGCCAGCAGCTCGCTCGAGGGGAACATTCAGTACTTC. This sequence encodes CASSSLEGNIQYF.

CDR3 coding DNA: TGTGCCAGCCAGGCTTATTCTTACGAGCAGTACTTC. Its protein product is CASQAYSYEQYF. The J gene is TRBJ2-7, the V gene TRBV28, with D uncertain. Trimming removed 8 bases from V and 4 bases from J, with 12 bases in between. Germline V gene sequence: CDR1 MDHEN, CDR2 SYDVKM. The CDR3 consists of 12 residues. Full variable domain (missing parts from reference TRBV28 and TRBJ2-7): DVKVTQSSRYLVKRTGEKVFLECVQDMDHENMFWYRQDPGLGLRLIYFSYDVKMKEKGDIPEGYSVSREKKERFSLILESASTNQTSMYLCASQAYSYEQYFGPGTRLTVT.

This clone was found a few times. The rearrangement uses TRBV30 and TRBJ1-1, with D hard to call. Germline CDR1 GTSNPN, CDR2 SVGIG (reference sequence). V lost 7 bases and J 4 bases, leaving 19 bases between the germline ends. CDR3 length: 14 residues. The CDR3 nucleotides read TGTGCCTCGGGAGGATTGGGTGGGAGCACTGAAGCTTTCTTT. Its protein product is CASGGLGGSTEAFF.

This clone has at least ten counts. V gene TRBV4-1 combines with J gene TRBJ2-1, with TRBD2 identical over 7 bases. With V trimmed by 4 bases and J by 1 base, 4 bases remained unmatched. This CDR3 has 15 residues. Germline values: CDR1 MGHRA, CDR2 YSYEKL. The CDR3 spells CASSRFSGSYNEQFF. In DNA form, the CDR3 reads TGCGCCAGCAGCCGATTTAGCGGGTCCTACAATGAGCAGTTCTTC.

The CDR3 coding sequence is TGTGCCAGCCGGGGACAGGAGTACAATGAGCAGTTCTTC. It translates to CASRGQEYNEQFF. The rearrangement links TRBV6-1 to TRBJ2-1, with 8 bases that match TRBD1. J was trimmed by 4 bases and V by 8 bases; bases with no gene match: 4. Per the germline V gene, CDR1 is MNHNS and CDR2 is SASEGT. There are 13 residues in the CDR3.